This T cell receptor beta chain was observed in a study of cytomegalovirus exposure and HLA in healthy donors. Study-wide points: Cytomegalovirus status was reportedly diagnosed by the classifier with high specificity and sensitivity. TCR sequences were mostly rare, though some public TCRs occurred in many donors.

In regard to this clone: Its antigen is as yet unknown. Relative to the germline gene, one junction end is altered; a read error may explain this.

TCRdb's table, derived via immunoSEQ multiplex PCR, lists solely in-frame clones and lacks some. The repertoire consists of over 85,000 clones, with approximately 89% occurring once and the leading ten covering approximately 1.9%. The donors were in the roughly 120-subject validation cohort, distinct from the approximately 670-subject first cohort. The source is a woman aged 18-35 years in good health and CMV-seronegative. Sequenced sample: PBMCs.

This CDR3 is CASKTLRDWDQPQHF. CDR3 nucleotide sequence: TGTGCGAGCAAAACCCTCCGGGACTGGGATCAGCCCCAGCATTTT. The V call is TRBV27, the J call TRBJ1-5; D possibly corresponds to TRBD1 (5 bases). CDR3 size: 15 residues. Germline V gene lookup returns CDR1 MNHEY and CDR2 SMNVEV (reference sequence).